Shown below are 4 T cell receptor beta chains from a single sample sequenced in a study of PD-1 blockade in classical Hodgkin lymphoma. Each patient experienced a relapse that followed autologous stem cell transplantation, and brentuximab vedotin exposure varied. TCRdb's copy holds only in-frame clones and misses some; the assay was immunoSEQ multiplex PCR. The sample has about 54,000 clones, around 93% seen once; the top ten hold 8% to 13%. Sequenced material: peripheral blood mononuclear cells (PBMCs), taken before the second cycle of nivolumab. All receptors come from a human donor with classical Hodgkin lymphoma.

This chain uses TRBV2 with TRBJ1-2, with TRBD1 as a possible D gene (6 bases). V gave up 8 bases and J gave up 0 bases, with 16 bases separating them. The CDR3 is made up of 15 amino acids. Germline V gene lookup returns CDR1 SNHLY and CDR2 FYNNEI. The CDR3 DNA sequence: TGTGCCAGCGGGGGGGGACAACCTGCTAACTATGGCTACACCTTC. This sequence encodes CASGGGQPANYGYTF. The complete variable domain, with remaining parts taken from reference TRBV2 and TRBJ1-2, reads EPEVTQTPSHQVTQMGQEVILRCVPISNHLYFYWYRQILGQKVEFLVSFYNNEISEKSEIFDDQFSVERPDGSNFTLKIRSTKLEDSAMYFCASGGGQPANYGYTFGSGTRLTVV.

The chain uses TRBV7-9 and TRBJ2-7, with unresolved D. This CDR3 comprises 13 residues. With 6 bases removed from V and 1 base from J, the gap between germline ends came to 10 bases. Germline values: CDR1 SEHNR, CDR2 FQNEAQ (reference sequence). The CDR3 is CASSPDTSYEQYF. The CDR3 DNA sequence: TGTGCCAGCAGTCCTGACACTTCCTACGAGCAGTACTTC.

The CDR3 protein is CASSLAQDMPSLHF. The CDR3 nucleotides are TGTGCCAGCAGCTTAGCGCAGGACATGCCATCCCTCCACTTT. The chain joins TRBV7-9 to TRBJ1-6, with D possibly TRBD1 on 5 matching bases. Trimming pared 0 bases from V and 14 bases from J, leaving 14 bases between. Germline assignment: CDR1 SEHNR and CDR2 FQNEAQ (reference sequence). The CDR3 has 14 residues.

The chain links TRBV7-2 to TRBJ1-2; no firm D call. The CDR3 is made up of 15 amino acids. V was clipped by 3 bases and J by 9 bases, with 20 bases between them. Germline CDR1 is SGHTA and CDR2 is FQGNSA. In DNA, the CDR3 is TGTGCCAGCAGCTTCCTTACGGGAGACTTTTCTCGCTACACCTTC. Protein product: CASSFLTGDFSRYTF. The variable domain in full, with the rest retrieved from reference TRBV7-2 and TRBJ1-2, is GAGVSQSPSNKVTEKGKDVELRCDPISGHTALYWYRQSLGQGLEFLIYFQGNSAPDKSGLPSDRFSAERTGGSVSTLTIQRTQQEDSAVYLCASSFLTGDFSRYTFGSGTRLTVV.